The 23 T cell receptor beta chains reported below all come from one sample, sequenced in a study of blood T cell repertoires in COVID-19. Data came from immunoSEQ multiplex PCR; TCRdb stores just in-frame clones and leaves some out. The table includes roughly 180,000 clones, 79% detected once. Sequenced material: peripheral blood. These receptors all come from a woman aged 55-75 years with COVID-19, enrolled during active disease.

The chain employs TRBV29-1 and TRBJ2-3, with TRBD2 matching 9 bases. This CDR3 is 14 amino acids long. In germline, CDR1 is SQVTM, CDR2 ANQGSEA. After removal of 6 bases from V and 0 bases from J, the junction contained 4 bases not matched to a gene. In DNA form, the CDR3 reads TGCAGCGTGGGTACTAGCGGGAGCACAGATACGCAGTATTTT. This codes for CSVGTSGSTDTQYF.

This clone was observed once. The chain uses TRBV6-6 and TRBJ2-2; D ambiguous. Germline CDR1 reads MNHNY; CDR2 reads SVGAGI (reference sequence). Trimming took off 0 bases at V and 3 bases at J, with 5 bases between the two ends. The CDR3 contains 14 residues. This CDR3 is CASSYSPDTGELFF. The CDR3 bases are TGTGCCAGCAGTTACTCTCCAGACACCGGGGAGCTGTTTTTT.

The J gene is TRBJ2-4, the V gene TRBV5-4; 11 nucleotides align to TRBD2. Unmatched junction bases numbered 6, after V lost 0 bases and J lost 1 base. Looked up from germline, CDR1 is SGHNT and CDR2 is YYREEE (reference sequence). This CDR3 comprises 18 residues. For the CDR3, the DNA is TGTGCCAGCAGCTTGGAACTAGCGGGGGCGGGGGCCAAAAACATTCAGTACTTC. This gives the protein CASSLELAGAGAKNIQYF.

J is TRBJ2-5 and V is TRBV19; D is perhaps TRBD1 (5 bases). The CDR3 is 14 amino acids. The germline gives CDR1 LNHDA, CDR2 SQIVND (reference sequence). The V end was cut by 3 bases, the J end by 0 bases, with 8 bases between. The CDR3 DNA follows: TGTGCCAGTAGTATTCACAGGAACCAAGAGACCCAGTACTTC. Translation: CASSIHRNQETQYF.

V and J are TRBV7-3 and TRBJ2-2; tentative D call: TRBD2 (5 bases). Trimming stripped 4 bases from V and 4 bases from J, with 10 bases between. Germline values: CDR1 SGHTA, CDR2 FQGTGA. The CDR3 runs to 14 residues. CDR3 region: CASSSSSVTGELFF. The CDR3 nucleotides read TGTGCCAGCAGCTCGAGTAGCGTCACCGGGGAGCTGTTTTTT.

A few counts support this clone. The chain combines TRBV28 with TRBJ2-1; 11 positions agree with TRBD2. After removal of 9 bases from V and 3 bases from J, the junction contained 4 bases not matched to a gene. The CDR3 is made up of 14 amino acids. Looked up from germline, CDR1 is MDHEN and CDR2 is SYDVKM. The CDR3 loop is CASMTSGDYNEQFF. The CDR3 nucleotides read TGTGCCAGTATGACTAGCGGGGACTACAATGAGCAGTTCTTC.

The chain is built from TRBV19 and TRBJ2-5; D is ambiguous. V lost 5 bases, J lost 0 bases, and 10 bases lay in between. The CDR3 is 14 residues long. CDR1 is LNHDA, CDR2 SQIVND, per germline (reference sequence). For the CDR3, the DNA is TGTGCCAGTAGTTCCACACAGTACCAAGAGACCCAGTACTTC. Translation gives CASSSTQYQETQYF.

The V gene is TRBV6-5, the J gene TRBJ1-5; 9 bases align to TRBD1. V lost 6 bases and J lost 5; bases outside the gene matches: 5. Germline CDR1 is MNHEY and CDR2 is SVGAGI. The CDR3 sequence is 14 residues long. CDR3 nucleotide sequence: TGTGCCAGCAGCCCCGGGACAGGGTATCAGCCCCAGCATTTT. Its protein is CASSPGTGYQPQHF.

This clone was recorded a few times. The chain is built from TRBV19 and TRBJ2-5; no clear D. The CDR3 is made up of 14 amino acids. The germline CDR1 and CDR2 sequences are LNHDA and SQIVND (reference sequence). V was cut by 2 bases and J by 5 bases, with 12 bases left in between. The CDR3 DNA follows: TGTGCCAGTAGTATATCAATCAACTGGGAGACCCAGTACTTC. It is translated as CASSISINWETQYF.

The chain recombines TRBV28 with TRBJ2-2; 11 bases agree with TRBD2. This CDR3 has 19 amino acids. The germline V gene encodes CDR1 MDHEN and CDR2 SYDVKM. With 6 bases clipped from V and 0 bases from J, the junction kept 12 bases outside the gene matches. CDR3: CASSSRLAGPFANTGELFF. The CDR3 nucleotides read TGTGCCAGCAGCTCCCGACTAGCGGGGCCGTTCGCGAACACCGGGGAGCTGTTTTTT.

The CDR3 region is CASSLLPGESNGYTF. CDR3 coding DNA: TGTGCCAGCAGCCTATTACCAGGGGAATCGAACGGCTACACCTTC. The rearrangement uses TRBV6-5 and TRBJ1-2; the D gene is possibly TRBD1 (6 bases). This CDR3 is built from 15 residues. V lost 6 bases and J 8 bases, leaving 22 bases between the germline ends. Germline values: CDR1 MNHEY, CDR2 SVGAGI.

The rearrangement joins TRBV5-1 to TRBJ1-1; the D is unclear. The CDR3 is 13 residues long. V was pared by 0 bases and J by 4 bases, with 7 bases between. CDR1 SGHRS and CDR2 YFSETQ come from the germline V gene. As DNA, the CDR3 is TGCGCCAGCAGCTTGGAATACAGCACTGAAGCTTTCTTT. This codes for CASSLEYSTEAFF. The variable domain in full, completed from reference TRBV5-1 and TRBJ1-1, reads KAGVTQTPRYLIKTRGQQVTLSCSPISGHRSVSWYQQTPGQGLQFLFEYFSETQRNKGNFPGRFSGRQFSNSRSEMNVSTLELGDSALYLCASSLEYSTEAFFGQGTRLTVV.

The chain combines TRBV7-6 with TRBJ2-5; TRBD2 might be the D (6 bases). There are 15 residues in the CDR3. CDR1 and CDR2 from the germline V gene are SGHVS and FNYEAQ. Between the trimmed V and J ends, which lost 3 bases and 0 bases, there was a span of 11 bases. The CDR3 nucleotides are TGTGCCAGCAGCTTGGAGGGGCGTTACCAAGAGACCCAGTACTTC. Encoded protein: CASSLEGRYQETQYF.

There are a few counts of this clone. The chain joins TRBV10-3 to TRBJ2-5; 11 positions match TRBD2. The CDR3 has 16 amino acids. The germline V gene encodes CDR1 ENHRY and CDR2 SYGVKD. J gave up 2 bases and V 2 bases, and 4 bases lay outside the gene matches. The CDR3 region has the DNA TGTGCCATCAGTGAGGGGACTAGCGGACCGCAAGAGACCCAGTACTTC. Translated, it gives CAISEGTSGPQETQYF.

The V call is TRBV20-1, the J call TRBJ2-2; 7 nucleotides match TRBD2. V was clipped by 3 bases and J by 4 bases; unmatched bases: 14. Per the germline V gene, CDR1 is DFQATT and CDR2 is SNEGSKA (reference sequence). This CDR3 region has 17 residues. In nucleotides, the CDR3 is TGCAGTGCTAGTGTTGAGTTTGCGGGAGTTCTCACCGGGGAGCTGTTTTTT. Its protein product is CSASVEFAGVLTGELFF.

Concerning this clone: In the same sample, other DNA sequences code for this CDR3. This chain links TRBV11-2 with TRBJ2-4; no clear D. Germline V CDR1 and CDR2: SGHAT, FQNNGV. CDR3 size: 14 residues. V lost 4 bases, J lost 1 base, and 8 bases lay in between. The CDR3 DNA is TGTGCCAGCAGCTCCAGGCTGGCCAAAAACATTCAGTACTTC. Translated, it gives CASSSRLAKNIQYF.

V gene TRBV6-5 combines with J gene TRBJ2-7; 12 nucleotides align to TRBD2. Germline V gene data show CDR1 as MNHEY and CDR2 as SVGAGI. This CDR3 has 14 amino acids. V was clipped by 5 bases and J by 4 bases; unmatched bases: 3. The CDR3 reads CASSTSGGHYEQYV. DNA for the CDR3: TGTGCCAGCAGTACTAGCGGGGGGCATTACGAGCAGTACGTC.

The chain has TRBV5-1 and TRBJ2-1, with 9 positions matching TRBD1. Germline V CDR1 and CDR2: SGHRS, YFSETQ. This CDR3 contains 18 residues. J lost 1 base, V lost 0 bases, and 8 bases had no gene match. The CDR3 is CASSLGGDRGSSYNEQFF. CDR3 DNA: TGCGCCAGCAGCTTGGGGGGCGACAGGGGGTCGTCCTACAATGAGCAGTTCTTC.

This clone was observed once. This rearrangement joins TRBV27 to TRBJ2-7, with 10 bases identical to TRBD2. The CDR3 runs to 13 residues. V shed 2 bases, J shed 10 bases, and the junction held 5 bases outside the gene matches. Looked up from germline, CDR1 is MNHEY and CDR2 is SMNVEV (reference sequence). This CDR3 is CASSLAPSGGQYF. The CDR3 bases are TGTGCCAGCAGTTTAGCTCCTAGCGGGGGTCAGTACTTC.

This chain uses TRBV7-2 with TRBJ2-2; TRBD2 matches 11 bases. Germline V lookup: CDR1 SGHTA, CDR2 FQGNSA. The CDR3 covers 19 residues. V lost 1 base, J lost 3 bases, and 10 bases stayed unmatched. CDR3 nucleotide sequence: TGTGCCAGCAGCTTAGAGTTACTAGCGGGAGCGTCTGACACCGGGGAGCTGTTTTTT. It is translated as CASSLELLAGASDTGELFF.

This rearrangement joins TRBV14 to TRBJ1-6; 11 bases map to TRBD1. Germline CDR1 SGHDN, CDR2 FVKESK. The CDR3 is 17 amino acids. V lost 3 bases, J lost 7 bases, and 8 bases stayed unmatched. The CDR3 here is CASSQTDRGRLNSPLHF. The CDR3 DNA reads TGTGCCAGCAGCCAGACGGACAGGGGGCGTTTAAATTCACCCCTCCACTTT. Using reference TRBV14 and TRBJ1-6 for the parts outside the CDR3, the full variable domain is EAGVTQFPSHSVIEKGQTVTLRCDPISGHDNLYWYRRVMGKEIKFLLHFVKESKQDESGMPNNRFLAERTGGTYSTLKVQPAELEDSGVYFCASSQTDRGRLNSPLHFGNGTRLTVT.

The V call is TRBV29-1, the J call TRBJ2-5, with 7 bases identical to TRBD1. From germline, CDR1 is SQVTM and CDR2 ANQGSEA. This CDR3 comprises 14 residues. With 5 bases clipped from V and 4 bases from J, the junction kept 10 bases outside the gene matches. The CDR3 DNA reads as TGCAGCGTTCTACCGACAGGGACCGCAGAGACCCAGTACTTC. Its translation is CSVLPTGTAETQYF. Full variable domain (rest looked up from reference TRBV29-1 and TRBJ2-5): SAVISQKPSRDICQRGTSLTIQCQVDSQVTMMFWYRQQPGQSLTLIATANQGSEATYESGFVIDKFPISRPNLTFSTLTVSNMSPEDSSIYLCSVLPTGTAETQYFGPGTRLLVL.

The chain is built from TRBV5-6 and TRBJ1-3; 7 positions agree with TRBD1. The CDR3 loop spans 14 amino acids. Germline values: CDR1 SGHDT, CDR2 YYEEEE. Germline trimming cut 7 bases from V and 3 bases from J; bases unmatched to any gene: 7. The CDR3 is CASSRQGRGNTIYF. DNA of the CDR3: TGTGCCAGCTCGCGACAGGGTCGTGGAAACACCATATATTTT.